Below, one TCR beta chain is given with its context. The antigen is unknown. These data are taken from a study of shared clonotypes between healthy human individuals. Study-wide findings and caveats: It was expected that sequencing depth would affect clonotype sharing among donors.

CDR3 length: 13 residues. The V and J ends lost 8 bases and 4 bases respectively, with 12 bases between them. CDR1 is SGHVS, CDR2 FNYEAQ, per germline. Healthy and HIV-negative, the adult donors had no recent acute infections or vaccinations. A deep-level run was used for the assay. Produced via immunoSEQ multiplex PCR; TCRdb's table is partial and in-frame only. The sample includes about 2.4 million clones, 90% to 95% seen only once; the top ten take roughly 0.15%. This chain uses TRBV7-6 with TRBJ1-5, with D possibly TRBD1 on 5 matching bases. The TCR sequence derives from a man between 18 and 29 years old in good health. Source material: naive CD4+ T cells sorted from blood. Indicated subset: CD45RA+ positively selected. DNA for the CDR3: TGTGCCAGCTCCCGGGACGTTAATCAGCCCCAGCATTTT. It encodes CASSRDVNQPQHF.